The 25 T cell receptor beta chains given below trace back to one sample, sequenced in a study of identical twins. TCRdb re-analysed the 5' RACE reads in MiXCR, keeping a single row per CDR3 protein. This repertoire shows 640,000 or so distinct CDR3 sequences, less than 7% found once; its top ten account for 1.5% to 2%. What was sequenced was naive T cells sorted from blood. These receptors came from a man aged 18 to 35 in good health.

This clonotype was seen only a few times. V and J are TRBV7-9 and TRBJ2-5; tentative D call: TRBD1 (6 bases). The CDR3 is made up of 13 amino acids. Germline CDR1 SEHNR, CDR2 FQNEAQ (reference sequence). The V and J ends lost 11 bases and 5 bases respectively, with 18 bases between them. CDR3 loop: CAGVPQGGETQYF. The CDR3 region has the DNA TGTGCCGGGGTACCACAGGGTGGCGAGACCCAGTACTTC.

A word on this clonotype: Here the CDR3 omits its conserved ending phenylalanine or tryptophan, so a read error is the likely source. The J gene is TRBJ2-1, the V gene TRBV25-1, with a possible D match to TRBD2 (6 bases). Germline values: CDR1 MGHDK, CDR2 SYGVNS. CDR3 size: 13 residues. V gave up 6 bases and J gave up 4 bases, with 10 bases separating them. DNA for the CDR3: TGTGCCAGCAGCCCCCGGGGGTACAATGAGCAGTTCTGC. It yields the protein CASSPRGYNEQFC.

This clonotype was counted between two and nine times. The DNA for the CDR3 is TGTGCCAGCTCACCAAGTACGGGCGGCTATGGCTACACCTTC. It codes for CASSPSTGGYGYTF. V and J are TRBV18 and TRBJ1-2; D remains unclear. Germline loops: CDR1 KGHSH, CDR2 LQKENI. Trimming shortened V by 2 bases and J by 4 bases, and 11 bases separated the two germline ends. The CDR3 sequence is 14 residues long.

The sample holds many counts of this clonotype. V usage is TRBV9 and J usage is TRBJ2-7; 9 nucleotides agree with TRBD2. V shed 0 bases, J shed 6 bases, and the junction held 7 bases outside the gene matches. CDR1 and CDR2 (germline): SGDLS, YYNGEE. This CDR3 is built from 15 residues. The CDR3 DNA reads TGTGCCAGCAGCGTAGCGGGAGCGGGGGGTTTCGAGCAGTACTTC. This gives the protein CASSVAGAGGFEQYF.

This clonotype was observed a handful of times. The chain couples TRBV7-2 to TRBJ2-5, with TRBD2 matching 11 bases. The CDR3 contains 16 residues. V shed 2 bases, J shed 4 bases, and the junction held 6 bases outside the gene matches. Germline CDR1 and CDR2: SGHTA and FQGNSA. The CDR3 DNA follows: TGTGCCAGCAGCTTAATTCTAGCGGGAGGAGGAGAGACCCAGTACTTC. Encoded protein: CASSLILAGGGETQYF.

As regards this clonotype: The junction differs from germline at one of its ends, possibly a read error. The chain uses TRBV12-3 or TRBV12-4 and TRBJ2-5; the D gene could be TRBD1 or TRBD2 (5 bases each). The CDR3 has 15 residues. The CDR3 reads CASSSYTRGAETQYF. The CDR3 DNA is TGTGCCAGCAGTTCCTATACTAGAGGGGCAGAGACCCAATACTTC.

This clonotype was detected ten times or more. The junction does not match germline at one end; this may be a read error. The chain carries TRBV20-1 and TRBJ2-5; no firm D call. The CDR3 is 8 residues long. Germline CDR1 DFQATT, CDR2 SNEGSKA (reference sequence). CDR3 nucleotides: TGCAGTGCTAGGCCACCGTCCTTC. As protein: CSARPPSF.

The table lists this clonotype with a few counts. The chain's CDR3 is CASSYGSVTTDTQYF. The CDR3 region has the DNA TGTGCCAGCAGTTACGGGTCTGTGACCACAGATACGCAGTATTTT. V gene TRBV6-5 combines with J gene TRBJ2-3; D is uncertain. Trimming took 2 bases from V and 2 from J, leaving 11 bases between them. Germline CDR1 is MNHEY and CDR2 is SVGAGI. The CDR3 has 15 amino acids.

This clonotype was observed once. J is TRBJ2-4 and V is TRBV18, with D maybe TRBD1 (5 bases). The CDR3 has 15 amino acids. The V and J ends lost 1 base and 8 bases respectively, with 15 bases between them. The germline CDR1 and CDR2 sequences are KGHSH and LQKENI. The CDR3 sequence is CASSPLKWGADIQYF. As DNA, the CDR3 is TGTGCCAGCTCACCACTGAAGTGGGGCGCGGACATTCAGTACTTC.

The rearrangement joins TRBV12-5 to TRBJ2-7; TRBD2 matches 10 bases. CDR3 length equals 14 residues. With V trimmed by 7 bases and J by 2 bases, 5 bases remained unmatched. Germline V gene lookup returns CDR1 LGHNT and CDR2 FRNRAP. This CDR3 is CASASSGSPYEQYF. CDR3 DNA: TGTGCTAGTGCTTCTAGCGGGAGCCCCTACGAGCAGTACTTC.

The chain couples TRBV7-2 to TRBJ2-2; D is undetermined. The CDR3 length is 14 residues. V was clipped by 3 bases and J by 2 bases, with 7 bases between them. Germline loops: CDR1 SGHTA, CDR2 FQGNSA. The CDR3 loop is CASSFWRNTGELFF. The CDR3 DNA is TGTGCCAGCAGCTTTTGGCGAAACACCGGGGAGCTGTTTTTT.

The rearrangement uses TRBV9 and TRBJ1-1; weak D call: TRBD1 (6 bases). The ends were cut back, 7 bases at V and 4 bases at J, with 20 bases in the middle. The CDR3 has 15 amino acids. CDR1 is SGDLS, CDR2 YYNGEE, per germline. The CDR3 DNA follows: TGTGCCAGCGGACGACAGTCGGGGGCGGGCACTGAAGCTTTCTTT. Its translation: CASGRQSGAGTEAFF.

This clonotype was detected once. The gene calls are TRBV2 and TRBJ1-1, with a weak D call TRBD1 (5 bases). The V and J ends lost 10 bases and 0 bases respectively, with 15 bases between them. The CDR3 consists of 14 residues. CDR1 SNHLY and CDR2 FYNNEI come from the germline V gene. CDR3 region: CATTPRGLNTEAFF. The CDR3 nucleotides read TGTGCCACCACCCCGAGGGGTCTGAACACTGAAGCTTTCTTT.

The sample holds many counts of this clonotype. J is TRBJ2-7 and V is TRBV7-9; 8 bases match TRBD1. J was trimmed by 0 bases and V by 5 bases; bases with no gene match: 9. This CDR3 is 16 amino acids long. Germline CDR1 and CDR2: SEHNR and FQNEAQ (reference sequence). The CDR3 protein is CASSRGRTGSSYEQYF. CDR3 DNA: TGTGCCAGCAGCCGCGGAAGGACAGGGAGCTCCTACGAGCAGTACTTC.

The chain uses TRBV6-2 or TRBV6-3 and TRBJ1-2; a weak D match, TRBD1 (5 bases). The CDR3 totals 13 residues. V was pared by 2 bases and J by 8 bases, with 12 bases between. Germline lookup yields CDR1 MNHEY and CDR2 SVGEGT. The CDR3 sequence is CASSYETVDGYTF. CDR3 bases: TGTGCCAGCAGTTACGAGACAGTAGACGGCTACACCTTC.

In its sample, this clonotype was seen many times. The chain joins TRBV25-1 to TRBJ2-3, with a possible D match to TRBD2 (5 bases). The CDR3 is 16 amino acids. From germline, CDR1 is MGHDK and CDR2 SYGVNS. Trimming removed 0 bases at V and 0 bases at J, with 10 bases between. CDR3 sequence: CASSEYKEVSTDTQYF. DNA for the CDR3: TGTGCCAGCAGTGAATATAAGGAGGTCAGCACAGATACGCAGTATTTT.

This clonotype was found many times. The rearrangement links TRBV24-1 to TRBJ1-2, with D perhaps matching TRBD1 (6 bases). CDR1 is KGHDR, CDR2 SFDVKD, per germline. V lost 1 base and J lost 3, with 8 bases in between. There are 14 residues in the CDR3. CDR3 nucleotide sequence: TGTGCCACCAGTGATTTAAACAGGGACTATGGCTACACCTTC. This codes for CATSDLNRDYGYTF.

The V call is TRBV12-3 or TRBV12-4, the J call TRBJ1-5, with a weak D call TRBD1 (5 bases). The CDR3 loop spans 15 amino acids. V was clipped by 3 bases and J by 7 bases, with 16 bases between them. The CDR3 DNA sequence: TGTGCCAGCAGTTTGACAGCCGAGGGGTCACAGCCCCAGCATTTT. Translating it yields CASSLTAEGSQPQHF.

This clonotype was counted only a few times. The CDR3 nucleotides are TGTGCCAGCAGTGAAGTGGGGAGGGATGAGCAGTTCTTC. This gives the protein CASSEVGRDEQFF. The gene calls are TRBV6-1 and TRBJ2-1; TRBD2 matches at 7 bases. Germline CDR1 reads MNHNS; CDR2 reads SASEGT. The CDR3 sequence is 13 residues long. V trimming: 1 base; J trimming: 8 bases; junction bases outside the gene matches: 2.

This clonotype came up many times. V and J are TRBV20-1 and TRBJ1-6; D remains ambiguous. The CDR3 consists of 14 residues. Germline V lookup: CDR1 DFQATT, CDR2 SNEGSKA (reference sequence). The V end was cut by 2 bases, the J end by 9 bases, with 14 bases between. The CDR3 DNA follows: TGCAGTGCTAGATGGGAAAGTCGGGGTTCACCCCTCCACTTT. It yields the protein CSARWESRGSPLHF.

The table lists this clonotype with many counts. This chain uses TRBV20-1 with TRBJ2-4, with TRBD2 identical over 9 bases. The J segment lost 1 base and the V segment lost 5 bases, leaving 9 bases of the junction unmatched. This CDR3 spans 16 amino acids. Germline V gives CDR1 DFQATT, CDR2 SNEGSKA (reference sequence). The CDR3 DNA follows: TGCAGTGCTGGGCGGGGGGGGATAGTCGCCAAAAACATTCAGTACTTC. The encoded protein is CSAGRGGIVAKNIQYF.

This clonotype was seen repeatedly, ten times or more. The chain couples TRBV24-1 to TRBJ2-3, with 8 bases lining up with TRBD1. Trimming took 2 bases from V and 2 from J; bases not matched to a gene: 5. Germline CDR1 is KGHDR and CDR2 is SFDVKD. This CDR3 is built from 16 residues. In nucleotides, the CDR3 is TGTGCCACCAGTGATTCTGACAGGGGACACACAGATACGCAGTATTTT. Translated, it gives CATSDSDRGHTDTQYF.

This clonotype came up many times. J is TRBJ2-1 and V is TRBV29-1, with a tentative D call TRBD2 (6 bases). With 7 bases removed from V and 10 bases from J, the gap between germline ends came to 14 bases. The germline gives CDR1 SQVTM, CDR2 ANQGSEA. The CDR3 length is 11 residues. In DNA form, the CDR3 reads TGCAGCGATAGGGGACTCATCGAGCAGTTCTTC. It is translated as CSDRGLIEQFF.

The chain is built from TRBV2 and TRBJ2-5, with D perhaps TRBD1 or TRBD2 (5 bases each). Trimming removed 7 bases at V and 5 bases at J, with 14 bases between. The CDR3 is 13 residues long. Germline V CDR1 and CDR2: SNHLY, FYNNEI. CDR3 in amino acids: CASKEGMGETQYF. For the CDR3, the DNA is TGTGCCAGCAAAGAGGGGATGGGGGAGACCCAGTACTTC.

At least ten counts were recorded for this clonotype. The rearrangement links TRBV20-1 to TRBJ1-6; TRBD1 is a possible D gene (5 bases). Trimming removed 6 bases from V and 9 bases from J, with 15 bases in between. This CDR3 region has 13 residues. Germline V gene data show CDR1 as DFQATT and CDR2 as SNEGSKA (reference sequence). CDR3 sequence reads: CSARDLRGSPLHF. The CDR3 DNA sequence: TGCAGTGCAAGGGACCTACGTGGTTCACCCCTCCACTTT.